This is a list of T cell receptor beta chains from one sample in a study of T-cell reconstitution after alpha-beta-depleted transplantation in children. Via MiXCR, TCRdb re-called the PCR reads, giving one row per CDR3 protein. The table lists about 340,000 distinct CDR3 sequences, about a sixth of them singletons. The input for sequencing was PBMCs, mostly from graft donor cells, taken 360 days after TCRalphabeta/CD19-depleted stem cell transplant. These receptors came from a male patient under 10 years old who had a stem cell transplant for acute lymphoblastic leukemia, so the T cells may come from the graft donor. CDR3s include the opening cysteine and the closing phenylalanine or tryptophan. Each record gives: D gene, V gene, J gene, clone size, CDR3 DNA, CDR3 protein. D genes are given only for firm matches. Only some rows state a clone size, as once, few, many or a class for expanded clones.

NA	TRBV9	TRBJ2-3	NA	TGTGCCAGCAGCGACGGCCGACGGGAGAAGGTTTATACGCAGTATTTT	CASSDGRREKVYTQYF
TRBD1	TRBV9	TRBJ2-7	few	TGTGCCAGCAGCGTAGAGGGACAGGGAAACGAGCAGTACTTC	CASSVEGQGNEQYF
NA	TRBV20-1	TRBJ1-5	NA	TGCAGTGCTCGGGGACAACTCAATCAGCCCCAGCATTTT	CSARGQLNQPQHF
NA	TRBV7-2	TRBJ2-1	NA	TGTGCCAGCAGCTTAGCGTCGTGGCAAGATTTGTTCTTC	CASSLASWQDLFF
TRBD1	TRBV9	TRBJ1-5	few	TGTGCCAGCAGTCGGACAGGGGCGACCAATCAGCCCCAGCATTTT	CASSRTGATNQPQHF
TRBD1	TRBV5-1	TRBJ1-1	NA	TGCGCCAGCAGCCGCTCAGGGGGTGGTACTGAAGCTTTCTTT	CASSRSGGGTEAFF
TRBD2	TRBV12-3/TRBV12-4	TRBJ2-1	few	TGTGCCAGCAGTACCCGTATCGGGACTAGCAGGAACAATGAGCAGTTCTTC	CASSTRIGTSRNNEQFF
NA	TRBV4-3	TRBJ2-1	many	TGCGCCAGCAGCCAGGCACGGACCTCCGACTCACTCAATGAGCAGTTCTTC	CASSQARTSDSLNEQFF
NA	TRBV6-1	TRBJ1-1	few	TGTGCCAGCAGCCTCACGCTTCATGGAAGGAACACTGAAGCTTTCTTT	CASSLTLHGRNTEAFF
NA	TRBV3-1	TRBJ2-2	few	TGTGCCAGCAGCCAGCCGGTAGGAGGGACCACCGGGGAGCTGTTTTTT	CASSQPVGGTTGELFF
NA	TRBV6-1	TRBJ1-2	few	TGTGCCAGCAGCCACCAGGGACGGCCCTGGGACTATGGCTACACCTTC	CASSHQGRPWDYGYTF
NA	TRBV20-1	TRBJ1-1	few	TGCAGTGCTAGTGAGGGGTTTGGGATGAACACTGAAGCTTTCTTT	CSASEGFGMNTEAFF
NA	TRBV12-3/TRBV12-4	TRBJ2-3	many	TGTGCCAGCAGGAAGAGCGGAGCCCGATATACAGATACGCAGTATTTT	CASRKSGARYTDTQYF
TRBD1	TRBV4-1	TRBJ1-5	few	TGCGCCAGCAGCCAAGGGGGTACAGGGGAATTTCTACAGCCCCAGCATTTT	CASSQGGTGEFLQPQHF
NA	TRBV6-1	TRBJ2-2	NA	TGTGCCAGCAGCCGTTCCCTCGTTGGGGAGCTGTTTTTT	CASSRSLVGELFF
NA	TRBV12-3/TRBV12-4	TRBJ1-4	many	TGTGCCAGCAGTCTTACAGGTGGAGGGAATGAAAAACTGTTTTTT	CASSLTGGGNEKLFF
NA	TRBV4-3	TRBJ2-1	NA	TGCGCCAGCAGCCAAGATGTGGTGGCACCTCGCTCCTACAATGAGCAGTTCTTC	CASSQDVVAPRSYNEQFF
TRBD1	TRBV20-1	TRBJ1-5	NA	TGCAGTGCTAAACCGGGACAGGGGGCTCAGCCCCAGCATTTT	CSAKPGQGAQPQHF
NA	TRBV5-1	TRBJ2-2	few	TGCGCCAGCAGCTTGACAGGTTACACCGGGGAGCTGTTTTTT	CASSLTGYTGELFF
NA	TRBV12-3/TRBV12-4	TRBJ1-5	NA	TGTGCCAGCAGAGGAGGGCATAGCAATCAGCCCCAGCATTTT	CASRGGHSNQPQHF
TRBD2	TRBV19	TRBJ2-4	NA	TGTGCCAGTAGTATAGACCTACTAGCGGGGCTAGCCAAAAACATTCAGTACTTC	CASSIDLLAGLAKNIQYF
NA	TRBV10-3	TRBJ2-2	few	TGTGCCATCAGTGAGAGGCAGGGGACGGACACCGGGGAGCTGTTTTTT	CAISERQGTDTGELFF
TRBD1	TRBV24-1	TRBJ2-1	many	TGTGCCACCAGTGACTACAAGGACAGGGATGGAGAGCAGTTCTTC	CATSDYKDRDGEQFF
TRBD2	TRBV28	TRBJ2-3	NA	TGTGCCAGCAGTTCCAATGCGGGAGTGTCAGATACGCAGTATTTT	CASSSNAGVSDTQYF
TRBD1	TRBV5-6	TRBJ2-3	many	TGTGCCAGCCAGCTTGGGACAGGGTCCACAGATACGCAGTATTTT	CASQLGTGSTDTQYF
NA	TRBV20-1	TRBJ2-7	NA	TGCAGTGCTAGAACCTCGGTCGAGCAGTACTTC	CSARTSVEQYF
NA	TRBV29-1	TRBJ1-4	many	TGCAGCGTTGGACAAGGAGAAAAACTGTTTTTT	CSVGQGEKLFF
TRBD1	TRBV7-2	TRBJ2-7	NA	TGTGCCAGCAGCAACAGGGGTAGGGGTGGCTACGAGCAGTACTTC	CASSNRGRGGYEQYF
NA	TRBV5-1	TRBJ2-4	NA	TGCGCCAGCAGCTTGACCACCAGCGGACTAGCCAAAAACATTCAGTACTTC	CASSLTTSGLAKNIQYF
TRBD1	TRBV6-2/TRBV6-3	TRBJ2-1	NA	TGTGCCAGCAGTTACCGGACAGGGGTTGGATACAATGAGCAGTTCTTC	CASSYRTGVGYNEQFF
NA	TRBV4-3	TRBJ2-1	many	TGCGCCAGCAGCCAAGCTGGGGGCAATGAGCAGTTCTTC	CASSQAGGNEQFF
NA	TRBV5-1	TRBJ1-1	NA	TGCGCCAGCAGCTTACAGGATCACACTGAAGCTTTCTTT	CASSLQDHTEAFF
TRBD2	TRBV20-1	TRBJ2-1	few	TGCAGTGCTAGCCGGGCTAGCGGGAGGGCCTACAATGAGCAGTTCTTC	CSASRASGRAYNEQFF
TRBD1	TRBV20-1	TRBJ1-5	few	TGCAGTGCTAGAGGCGGGGTTGACAGGGGAAATCAGCCCCAGCATTTT	CSARGGVDRGNQPQHF
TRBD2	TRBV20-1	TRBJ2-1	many	TGCAGTGCTAGCGCCCTAGCGGGAGTAGGCCCCTCCTACAATGAGCAGTTCTTC	CSASALAGVGPSYNEQFF
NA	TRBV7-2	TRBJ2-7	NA	TGTGCCAGCAGGAGGGGTCGGGAATACGAGCAGTACTTC	CASRRGREYEQYF
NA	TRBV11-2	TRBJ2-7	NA	TGTGCCAGCAGCCCGATTTCGACCGAGGGGGGTACCCCTTACGAGCAGTACTTC	CASSPISTEGGTPYEQYF
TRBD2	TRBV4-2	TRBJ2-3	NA	TGTGCCAGCAGCCAAGAGAGCGCGGGGGGAGATACGCAGTATTTT	CASSQESAGGDTQYF
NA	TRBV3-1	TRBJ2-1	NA	TGTGCCAGCAGCCGAGACTGGAGCTCCTACAATGAGCAGTTCTTC	CASSRDWSSYNEQFF
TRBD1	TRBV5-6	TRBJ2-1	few	TGTGCCAGCAGCCCGGGACAGGTAGGGACTGAGCAGTTCTTC	CASSPGQVGTEQFF
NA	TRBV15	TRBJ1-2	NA	TGTGCCACCAGCAGAGATTGGCCAGGCCCTACCCCCTACTATGGCTACACCTTC	CATSRDWPGPTPYYGYTF
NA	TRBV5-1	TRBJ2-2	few	TGCGCCAGCAGCTTGGCCAGGGCCAACACCGGGGAGCTGTTTTTT	CASSLARANTGELFF
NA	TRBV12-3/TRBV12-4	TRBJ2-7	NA	TGTGCCAGCAGTTTAATCCACGGCTACGAGCAGTACTTC	CASSLIHGYEQYF
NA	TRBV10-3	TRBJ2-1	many	TGTGCCATCAGTGGAAGAGGACTAAGCGGAAGCTACAATGAGCAGTTCTTC	CAISGRGLSGSYNEQFF
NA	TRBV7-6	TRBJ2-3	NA	TGTGCCAGCAGCTTAAATCCTCCTTCCACAGATACGCAGTATTTT	CASSLNPPSTDTQYF
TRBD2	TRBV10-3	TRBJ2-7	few	TGTGCCATCAGTGAGTCCCTGACTAGCGGGGTCGAGCAGTACTTC	CAISESLTSGVEQYF
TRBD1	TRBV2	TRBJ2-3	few	TGTGCCAGCAGTTCTCCCCGGGACAGGGGTGAAGATACGCAGTATTTT	CASSSPRDRGEDTQYF
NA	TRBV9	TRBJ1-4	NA	TGTGCCAGCAGCGCCGAACATAGAAATGAAAAACTGTTTTTT	CASSAEHRNEKLFF
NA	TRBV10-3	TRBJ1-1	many	TGTGCCATCAGTGATCCGGGGTCCACTGAAGCTTTCTTT	CAISDPGSTEAFF
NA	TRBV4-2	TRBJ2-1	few	TGTGCCAGCAGCCGCCCAGGGGCTAGCGAAGAGCAGTTCTTC	CASSRPGASEEQFF
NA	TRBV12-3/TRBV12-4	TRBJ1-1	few	TGTGCCAGCAGTTTTGGATGGGGGAACACTGAAGCTTTCTTT	CASSFGWGNTEAFF
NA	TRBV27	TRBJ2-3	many	TGTGCCAGCAGTTCTCGGGGAGATACGCAGTATTTT	CASSSRGDTQYF
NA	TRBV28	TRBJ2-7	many	TGTGCCAGCAGTTTATATGACCCGGATTCCTACGAGCAGTACTTC	CASSLYDPDSYEQYF
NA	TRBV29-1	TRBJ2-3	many	TGCAGCGTAGCGTTTAGAGCGTGGGGCGTCGCAGATACGCAGTATTTT	CSVAFRAWGVADTQYF